This TCR beta chain emerged from a study of T cells in Graves' hyperthyroidism and ophthalmopathy. The investigators amplified TCR beta CDR3 regions from RNA transcripts. First-round RT-PCR of the TCR CDR3 relied on the HTBI primer set. Via MiXCR, TCRdb re-called the multiplex PCR reads, giving one row per CDR3 protein. The data hold 550,000 to 600,000 distinct CDR3 sequences, with about a sixth observed a single time. The V end was cut by 0 bases, the J end by 3 bases, with 9 bases between. This CDR3 is 14 amino acids long. Germline V gene data show CDR1 as LNHNV and CDR2 as YYDKDF (reference sequence). For Graves' hyperthyroidism to be stable, ophthalmopathy could not progress within 18 months. Extraction of PBMCs used under 13 ml of fresh peripheral blood.

The specimen sequenced was blood. This receptor was obtained from a woman aged 18-35 years with Graves' hyperthyroidism. The chain recombines TRBV15 with TRBJ2-7; D is ambiguous. CDR3 DNA sequence: TGTGCCACCAGCAGAGATCAAGGGCGCTACGAGCAGTACTTC. Protein: CATSRDQGRYEQYF.